This T cell receptor beta chain is drawn from a study of shared clonotypes between healthy human individuals. The donor population consisted of healthy HIV-negative adults with no recent acute infections or vaccinations. Clones were sequenced by immunoSEQ multiplex PCR, and TCRdb holds only the in-frame ones, with some missing. This sample carries fewer than 650,000 clones, about 80% of them seen once, and the ten largest clones take about 12%. Notes on this clone: Its antigen is not known.

Study observations and caveats: Only blood was sampled; tissue repertoires likely differ.

The clonotype was recovered from a woman aged 40 to 49 in good health. Some clones in this sample may be carry-over from other donors' samples. Sequences were obtained from PBMCs.

For the CDR3, the DNA is TGTGCCACCAGCAGGACCAGGTGGGAGACCCAGTACTTC. It specifies CATSRTRWETQYF. J is TRBJ2-5 and V is TRBV15; no clear D gene. This CDR3 has 13 amino acids. Germline lookup yields CDR1 LNHNV and CDR2 YYDKDF (reference sequence). V shed 3 bases and J shed 5 bases, with 10 bases lying between them.